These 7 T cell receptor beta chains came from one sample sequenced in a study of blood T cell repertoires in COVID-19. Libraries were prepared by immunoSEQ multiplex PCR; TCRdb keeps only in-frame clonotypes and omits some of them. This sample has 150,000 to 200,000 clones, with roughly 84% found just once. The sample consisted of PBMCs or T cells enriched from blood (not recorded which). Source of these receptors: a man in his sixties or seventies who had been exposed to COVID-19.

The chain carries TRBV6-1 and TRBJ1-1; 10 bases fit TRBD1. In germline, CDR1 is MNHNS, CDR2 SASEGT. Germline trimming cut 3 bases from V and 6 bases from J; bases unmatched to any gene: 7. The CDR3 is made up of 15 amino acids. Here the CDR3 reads CASSEPGQGSSEAFF. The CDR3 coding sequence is TGTGCCAGCAGTGAGCCGGGACAGGGGTCGTCTGAAGCTTTCTTT.

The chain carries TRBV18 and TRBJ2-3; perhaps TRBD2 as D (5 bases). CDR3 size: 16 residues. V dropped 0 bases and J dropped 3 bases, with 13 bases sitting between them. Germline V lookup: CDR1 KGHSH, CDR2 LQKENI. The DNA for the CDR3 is TGTGCCAGCTCACCACCGAGCGGACCTATAACAGATACGCAGTATTTT. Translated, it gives CASSPPSGPITDTQYF.

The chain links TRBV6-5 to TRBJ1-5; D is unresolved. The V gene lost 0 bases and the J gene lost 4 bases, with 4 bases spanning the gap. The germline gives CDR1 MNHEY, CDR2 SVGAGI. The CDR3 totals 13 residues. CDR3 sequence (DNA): TGTGCCAGCAGTTACTCGTCTAATCAGCCCCAGCATTTT. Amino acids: CASSYSSNQPQHF.

CDR3 nucleotides: TGTGCCAGTAGTATCCCTTCGACTAGCTGGAATGAGCAGTTCTTC. This sequence encodes CASSIPSTSWNEQFF. The chain combines TRBV19 with TRBJ2-1; 7 bases align to TRBD2. The V gene end was trimmed by 3 bases and the J gene end by 7 bases; junction bases not matched to a gene: 9. From germline, CDR1 is LNHDA and CDR2 SQIVND (reference sequence). The CDR3 is 15 amino acids.

CDR3 sequence: CASRPLAGPTDTQYF. The CDR3, as DNA: TGTGCCAGCAGGCCTTTAGCGGGGCCCACAGATACGCAGTATTTT. V gene TRBV2 combines with J gene TRBJ2-3, with 8 positions matching TRBD2. Germline-derived CDR1 and CDR2 are SNHLY and FYNNEI. Trimming at V came to 6 bases and at J to 2 bases, leaving 7 bases not matched to a gene. CDR3 length: 15 residues.

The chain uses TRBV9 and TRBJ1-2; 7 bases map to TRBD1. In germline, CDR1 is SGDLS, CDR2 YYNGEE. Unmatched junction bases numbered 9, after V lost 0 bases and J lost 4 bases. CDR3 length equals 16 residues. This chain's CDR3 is CASSVEASTGPYGYTF. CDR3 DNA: TGTGCCAGCAGCGTAGAAGCCTCGACAGGGCCCTATGGCTACACCTTC. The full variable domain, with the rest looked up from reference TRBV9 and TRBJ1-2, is DSGVTQTPKHLITATGQRVTLRCSPRSGDLSVYWYQQSLDQGLQFLIQYYNGEERAKGNILERFSAQQFPDLHSELNLSSLELGDSALYFCASSVEASTGPYGYTFGSGTRLTVV.

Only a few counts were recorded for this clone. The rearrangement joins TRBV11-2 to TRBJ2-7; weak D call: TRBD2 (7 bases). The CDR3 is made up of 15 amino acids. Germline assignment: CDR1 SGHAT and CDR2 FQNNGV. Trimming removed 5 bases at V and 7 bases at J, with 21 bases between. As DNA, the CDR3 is TGTGCCAGCAGCCGAAAAACGGGGGGCCACGCAGAGCAGTACTTC. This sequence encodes CASSRKTGGHAEQYF.